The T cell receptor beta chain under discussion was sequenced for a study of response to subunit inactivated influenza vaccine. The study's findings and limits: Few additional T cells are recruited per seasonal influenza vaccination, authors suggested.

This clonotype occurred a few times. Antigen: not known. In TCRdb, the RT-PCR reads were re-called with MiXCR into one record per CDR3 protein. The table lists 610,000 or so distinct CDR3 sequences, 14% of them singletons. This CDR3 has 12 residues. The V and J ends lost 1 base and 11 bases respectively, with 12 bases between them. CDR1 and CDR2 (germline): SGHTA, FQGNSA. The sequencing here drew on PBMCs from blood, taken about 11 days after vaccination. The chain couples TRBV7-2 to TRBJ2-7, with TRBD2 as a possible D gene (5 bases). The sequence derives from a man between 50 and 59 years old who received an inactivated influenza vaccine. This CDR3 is CASSLEAGPKYF. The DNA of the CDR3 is TGTGCCAGCAGCTTAGAGGCGGGCCCTAAGTACTTC.